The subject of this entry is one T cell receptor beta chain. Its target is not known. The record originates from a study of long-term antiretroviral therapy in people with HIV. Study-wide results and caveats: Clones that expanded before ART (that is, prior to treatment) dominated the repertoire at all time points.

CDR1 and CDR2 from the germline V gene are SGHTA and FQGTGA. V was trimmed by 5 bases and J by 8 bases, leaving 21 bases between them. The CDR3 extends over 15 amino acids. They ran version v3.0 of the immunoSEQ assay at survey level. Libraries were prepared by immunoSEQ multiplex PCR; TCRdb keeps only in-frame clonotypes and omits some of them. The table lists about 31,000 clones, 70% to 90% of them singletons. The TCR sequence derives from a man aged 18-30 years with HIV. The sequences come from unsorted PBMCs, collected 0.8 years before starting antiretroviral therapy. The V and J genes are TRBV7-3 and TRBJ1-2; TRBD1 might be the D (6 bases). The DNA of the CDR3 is TGTGCCAGCAGCCCATCGCCAATACAGGGCCTCGGCTACACCTTC. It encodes CASSPSPIQGLGYTF.